The T cell receptor (beta chain) under discussion was sequenced for a study of blood T cell repertoires in COVID-19 (TCRdb year 2020). Study-wide context: Collaborator samples came from the United States, Italy and Spain and covered acute and convalescent phases of COVID-19. The material from the prospective study consisted of cDNA or gDNA derived from T cells, B-cell-depleted T cells, or PBMCs. The dataset comprised deeply sampled blood TCRbeta repertoires from subjects exposed to, actively infected with, or recovered from COVID-19. The repertoires were released in a freely available public database meant as a resource for research on the immune response to SARS-CoV-2. Samples were obtained from the ongoing ImmuneRACE study (first 160 participants) and from about 1,300 subjects provided by 6 global collaborators. Sample metadata almost always included a de-identified subject ID, COVID-19 status, age in years and sex. Where available, HLA class I and class II types were obtained from metadata supplied by the sample provider rather than from assay-based typing.

V was cut back by 3 bases and J by 4 bases, leaving a gap of 6 bases between them. Reading from cysteine to phenylalanine, the CDR3 counts 12 amino acids. Only CDR3 DNA remains: 36 bases, in frame from the first base. This clone was detected only once. Which antigen it targets is not known. Base qualities are missing; no much larger clone stands one base away. TCRbeta CDR3 regions were amplified from genomic DNA by means of the immunoSEQ Assay, a bias-controlled multiplex PCR. As for the authors' bioinformatics: The number of nucleated cells in each sample was estimated from the amplification of reference gene primers within the assay. Sequence reads were collapsed and filtered to measure the absolute abundance of every unique TCRbeta CDR3 rearrangement. Productive Simpson clonality was computed per sample as the square root of Simpson's diversity index over productive rearrangements. TCRdb took this table from immuneACCESS and kept in-frame rearrangements with V and J called. Such tables lack part of the clones; where checked against another copy, unresolved V genes explain under half of the gap, and the rest is unexplained. That table gives V, J and clone size, and the DNA gave D and trimming. A total of over 300,000 clones appear in this sample, 85% to 90% of them only once. Of the sample, roughly 0.97% is held by the ten largest clones.

Participants in the prospective study were aged about 18 to 89 years, lived in some 24 United States geographic areas, and enrolled through a virtual design. In the prospective study, cohorts were assigned on the basis of participant-reported clinical history obtained from a screening survey and a study questionnaire. Mobile phlebotomists in the prospective study collected whole blood, serum and a nasopharyngeal or oropharyngeal swab from every participant. Additional blood draws and questionnaires over an approximately 2-month period could optionally be provided by prospective study participants. Before DNA extraction, prospective study blood samples were shipped either frozen or at room temperature. General study outcomes and caveats: How much clinical and demographic metadata was included differed by source and by participant, and the metadata was provided uncurated.

The TCR sequence derives from a woman younger than 45 with acute COVID-19. Sample: PBMCs or T cells enriched from blood (not recorded which). The chain couples TRBV12-3 or TRBV12-4 to TRBJ1-2, with the D gene uncertain. The sequenced DNA is TGTGCCAGCAGTTTCCAGTCCTATGGCTACACCTTC. Its protein product is CASSFQSYGYTF.